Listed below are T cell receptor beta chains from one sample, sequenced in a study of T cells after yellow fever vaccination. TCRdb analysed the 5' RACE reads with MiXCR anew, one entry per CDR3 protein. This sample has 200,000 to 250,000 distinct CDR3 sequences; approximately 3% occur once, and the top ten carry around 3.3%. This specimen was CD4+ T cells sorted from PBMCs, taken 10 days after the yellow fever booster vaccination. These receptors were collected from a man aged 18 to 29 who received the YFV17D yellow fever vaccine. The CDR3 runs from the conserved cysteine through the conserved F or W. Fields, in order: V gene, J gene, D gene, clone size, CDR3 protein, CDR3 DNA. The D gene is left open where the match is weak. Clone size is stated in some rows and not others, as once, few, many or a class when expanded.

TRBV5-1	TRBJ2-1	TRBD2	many	CASSDIAGGNEQFF	TGCGCCAGCAGCGATATAGCGGGGGGGAACGAGCAGTTCTTC
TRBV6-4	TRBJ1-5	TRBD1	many	CASSPSGAGGQPQHF	TGTGCCAGCAGCCCCTCAGGGGCAGGGGGGCAGCCCCAGCATTTT
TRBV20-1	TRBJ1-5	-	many	CSARVASHRNNQPQHF	TGCAGTGCTAGGGTAGCATCCCATAGGAACAATCAGCCCCAGCATTTT
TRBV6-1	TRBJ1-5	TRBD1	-	CATKRGQELNQPQHF	TGTGCCACCAAAAGGGGACAGGAGCTCAATCAGCCCCAGCATTTT
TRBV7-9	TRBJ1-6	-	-	CASSLGGSSYNSPLHF	TGTGCCAGCAGCTTAGGCGGGAGCTCCTATAATTCACCCCTCCACTTT
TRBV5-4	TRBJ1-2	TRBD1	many	CASSPADRGHGYTF	TGTGCCAGCAGCCCAGCGGACAGGGGGCACGGCTACACCTTC
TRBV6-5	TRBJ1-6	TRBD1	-	CASTKNRGNSPLHF	TGTGCCAGCACTAAAAACAGGGGTAATTCACCCCTCCACTTT
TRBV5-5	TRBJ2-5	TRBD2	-	CASSLETSGGATWETQYF	TGTGCCAGCAGCTTGGAGACTAGCGGGGGGGCTACGTGGGAGACCCAGTACTTC
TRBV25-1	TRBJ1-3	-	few	CASSELEYSGNTIYF	TGTGCCAGCAGTGAACTGGAGTACTCTGGAAACACCATATATTTT
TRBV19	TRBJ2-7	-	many	CASSPPTRYEQYF	TGTGCCAGTAGTCCGCCGACTCGTTACGAGCAGTACTTC
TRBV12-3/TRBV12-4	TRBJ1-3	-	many	CASSPARAGNTIYF	TGTGCCAGCAGTCCCGCAAGGGCTGGAAACACCATATATTTT
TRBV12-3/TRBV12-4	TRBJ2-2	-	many	CASRGAGTGELFF	TGTGCCAGTCGGGGCGCCGGGACCGGGGAGCTGTTTTTT
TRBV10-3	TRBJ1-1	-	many	CAISESVAEAFF	TGTGCCATCAGTGAGTCTGTCGCTGAAGCTTTCTTT
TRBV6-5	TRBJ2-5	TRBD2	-	CASSPSLGRGARGTQYF	TGTGCCAGCAGCCCCTCGCTCGGGCGGGGGGCTCGAGGGACCCAGTACTTC
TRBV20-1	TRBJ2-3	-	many	CSARGLASTDTQYF	TGCAGTGCTAGAGGACTTGCGAGCACAGATACGCAGTATTTT
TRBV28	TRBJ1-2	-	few	CASTVDPNYGYTF	TGTGCCAGCACGGTGGACCCGAACTATGGCTACACCTTC
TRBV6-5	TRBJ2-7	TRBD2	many	CAAAAGVLYEQYF	TGTGCCGCCGCGGCGGGGGTCCTATACGAGCAGTACTTC
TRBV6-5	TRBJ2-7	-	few	CASRGQAYEQYF	TGTGCCAGCCGGGGACAAGCCTACGAGCAGTACTTC
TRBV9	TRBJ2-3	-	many	CASSPYTGRTDTQYF	TGTGCCAGCAGCCCATACACAGGGAGGACAGATACGCAGTATTTT
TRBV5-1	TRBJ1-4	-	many	CASSFGTVSSGEKLFF	TGCGCCAGCAGCTTTGGGACGGTATCATCGGGTGAAAAACTGTTTTTT
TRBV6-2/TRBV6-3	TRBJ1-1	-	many	CASSYSQGRTEAFF	TGTGCCAGCAGTTACTCTCAGGGTAGGACTGAAGCTTTCTTT
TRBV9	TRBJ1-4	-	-	CASSATVTNEKLFF	TGTGCCAGCAGCGCGACAGTTACTAATGAAAAACTGTTTTTT
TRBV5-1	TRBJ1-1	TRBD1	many	CASSVLTGDTEAFF	TGCGCCAGCAGCGTATTGACAGGGGACACTGAAGCTTTCTTT
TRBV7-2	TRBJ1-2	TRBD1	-	CASSVQGGGGYTF	TGTGCCAGCAGCGTACAGGGGGGCGGTGGCTACACCTTC
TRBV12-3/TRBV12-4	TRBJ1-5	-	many	CASSLLYSNQPQHF	TGTGCCAGCAGTTTATTGTATAGCAATCAGCCCCAGCATTTT
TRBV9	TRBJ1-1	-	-	CASSGVGRTVTEAFF	TGTGCCAGCAGCGGAGTTGGACGCACGGTCACTGAAGCTTTCTTT
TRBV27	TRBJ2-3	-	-	CASSLSPPTSTDTQYF	TGTGCCAGCAGTTTATCCCCCCCGACTAGCACAGATACGCAGTATTTT
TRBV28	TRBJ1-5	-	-	CASRRTWTPQHF	TGTGCCAGCAGACGGACCTGGACGCCCCAGCATTTT
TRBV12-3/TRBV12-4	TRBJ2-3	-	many	CASSISWTGTDTQYF	TGTGCCAGCAGCATCTCCTGGACTGGCACAGATACGCAGTATTTT
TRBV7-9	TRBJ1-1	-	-	CAATGMNTEAFF	TGTGCCGCGACGGGGATGAACACTGAAGCTTTCTTT
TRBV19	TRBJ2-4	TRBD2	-	CASSIRTSTRNIQYF	TGTGCCAGTAGTATTCGGACTAGCACTAGAAACATTCAGTACTTC
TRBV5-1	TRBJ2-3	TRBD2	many	CASSRQLAGGTDTQYF	TGCGCCAGCAGCCGACAACTAGCGGGAGGTACAGATACGCAGTATTTT
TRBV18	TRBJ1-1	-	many	CASSLNGGGRGTTEAFF	TGTGCCAGCTCACTAAATGGAGGGGGGCGCGGAACCACTGAAGCTTTCTTT
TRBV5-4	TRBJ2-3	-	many	CASSQTKGGDTQYF	TGTGCCAGCAGCCAAACCAAAGGGGGAGATACGCAGTATTTT
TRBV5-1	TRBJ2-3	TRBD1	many	CASSLGGQRSDTQYF	TGCGCCAGCAGCTTGGGGGGACAGAGGTCAGATACGCAGTATTTT
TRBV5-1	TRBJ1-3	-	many	CASSLGEITGNTIYF	TGCGCCAGCAGCTTGGGGGAGATCACTGGAAACACCATATATTTT
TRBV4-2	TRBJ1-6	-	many	CASRTTVGDSPLHF	TGTGCCAGCAGAACGACAGTGGGGGATTCACCCCTCCACTTT
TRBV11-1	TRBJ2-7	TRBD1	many	CASSLETGAFPYEQYF	TGTGCCAGCAGCTTAGAAACAGGGGCCTTTCCCTACGAGCAGTACTTC
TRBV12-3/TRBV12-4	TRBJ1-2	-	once	CASSLDGRKVDGYTF	TGTGCCAGCAGTTTAGACGGCAGGAAAGTCGATGGCTACACCTTC
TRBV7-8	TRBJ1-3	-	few	CASSLNTGQGNTIYF	TGTGCCAGCAGCTTAAATACAGGCCAAGGAAACACCATATATTTT
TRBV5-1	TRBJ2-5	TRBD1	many	CASSRQGLAQYF	TGCGCCAGCAGCAGACAGGGCCTGGCCCAGTACTTC